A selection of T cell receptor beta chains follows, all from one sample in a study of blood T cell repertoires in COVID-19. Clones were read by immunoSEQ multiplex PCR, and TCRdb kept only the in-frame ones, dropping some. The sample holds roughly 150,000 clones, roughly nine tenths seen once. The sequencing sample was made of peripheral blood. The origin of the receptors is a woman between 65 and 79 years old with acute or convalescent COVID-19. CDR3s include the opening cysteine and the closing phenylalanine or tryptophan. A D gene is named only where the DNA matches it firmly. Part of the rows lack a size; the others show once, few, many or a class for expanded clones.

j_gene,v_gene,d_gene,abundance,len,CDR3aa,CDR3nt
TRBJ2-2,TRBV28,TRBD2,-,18,CASSPYPLAGVNTGELFF,TGTGCCAGCAGCCCTTATCCCCTAGCGGGGGTTAACACCGGGGAGCTGTTTTTT
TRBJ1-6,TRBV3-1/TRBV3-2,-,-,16,CASSQVRTPYNSPLHF,TGTGCCAGCAGCCAAGTGCGGACTCCCTATAATTCACCCCTCCACTTT
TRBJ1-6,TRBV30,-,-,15,CAWSQGQVYNSPLHF,TGTGCCTGGAGTCAGGGGCAGGTCTATAATTCACCCCTCCACTTT
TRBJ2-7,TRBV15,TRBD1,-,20,CATSREGGGRDRAKSYEQYF,TGTGCCACCAGCAGAGAGGGGGGCGGCCGGGACAGGGCTAAATCCTACGAGCAGTACTTC
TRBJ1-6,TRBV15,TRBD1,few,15,CATSRHRDRYSPLHF,TGTGCCACCAGCAGACACCGGGACAGATATTCACCCCTCCACTTT
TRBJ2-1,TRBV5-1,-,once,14,CASSWTSIYNEQFF,TGCGCCAGCAGCTGGACTTCGATCTACAATGAGCAGTTCTTC
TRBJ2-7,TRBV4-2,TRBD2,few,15,CASSPSSGGTYEQYF,TGTGCCAGCAGCCCCTCTAGCGGGGGAACCTACGAGCAGTACTTC
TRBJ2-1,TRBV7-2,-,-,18,CASSLALGRTVGFNEQFF,TGTGCCAGCAGCTTAGCTCTGGGTAGGACAGTTGGCTTTAATGAGCAGTTCTTC
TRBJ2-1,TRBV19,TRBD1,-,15,CASSEDRVNYNEQFF,TGTGCCAGTAGTGAGGACAGGGTAAACTACAATGAGCAGTTCTTC
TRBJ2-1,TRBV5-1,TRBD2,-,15,CASSSGAGADNEQFF,TGCGCCAGCAGCTCCGGAGCGGGGGCCGACAATGAGCAGTTCTTC
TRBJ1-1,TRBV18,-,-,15,CASSPPGRAVTEAFF,TGTGCCAGCTCACCACCGGGCAGGGCGGTCACTGAAGCTTTCTTT
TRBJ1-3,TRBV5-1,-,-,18,CASSLGAETPLSGNTIYF,TGCGCCAGCAGCTTGGGGGCAGAAACCCCTCTCTCTGGAAACACCATATATTTT
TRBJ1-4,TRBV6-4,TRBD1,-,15,CARPRPGQINEKLFF,TGTGCCAGGCCTAGACCGGGACAGATTAATGAAAAACTGTTTTTT
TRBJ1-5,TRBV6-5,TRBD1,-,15,CASSPGTGENQPQHF,TGTGCCAGCAGCCCCGGGACAGGGGAGAATCAGCCCCAGCATTTT
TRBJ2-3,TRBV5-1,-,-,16,CASSLGQSSSTDTQYF,TGCGCCAGCAGCTTGGGACAGAGCTCTAGCACAGATACGCAGTATTTT
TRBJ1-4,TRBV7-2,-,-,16,CASSYDRPVVNEKLFF,TGTGCCAGCAGCTACGACAGACCCGTGGTTAATGAAAAACTGTTTTTT
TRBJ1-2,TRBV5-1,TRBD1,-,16,CASSSILRQGNYGYTF,TGCGCCAGCAGCTCCATACTCCGACAGGGGAACTATGGCTACACCTTC
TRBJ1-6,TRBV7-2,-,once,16,CASSQGWGSYNSPLHF,TGTGCCAGCAGCCAGGGCTGGGGCTCCTATAATTCACCCCTCCACTTT
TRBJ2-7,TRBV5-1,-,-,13,CASSLGSSGTEYF,TGCGCCAGCAGCTTGGGGTCCTCGGGTACGGAGTACTTC
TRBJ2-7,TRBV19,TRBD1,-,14,CASKNRGNSYEQYF,TGTGCCAGTAAGAACAGGGGGAACTCCTACGAGCAGTACTTC
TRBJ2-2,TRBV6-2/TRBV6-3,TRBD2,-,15,CASSTRLADTGELFF,TGTGCCAGCAGCACACGACTAGCGGACACCGGGGAGCTGTTTTTT
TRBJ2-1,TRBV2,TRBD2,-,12,CAAGQAGGGAFF,TGTGCAGCAGGTCAAGCGGGGGGTGGGGCGTTCTTC
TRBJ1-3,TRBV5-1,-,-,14,CASSLAGEGNTIYF,TGCGCCAGCAGCTTGGCGGGAGAAGGAAACACCATATATTTT
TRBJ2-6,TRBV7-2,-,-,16,CASSETQGTGANVLTF,TGTGCCAGCAGCGAAACCCAGGGGACTGGGGCCAACGTCCTGACTTTC
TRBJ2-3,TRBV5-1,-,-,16,CASSSGDSIRTDTQYF,TGCGCCAGCAGCTCGGGGGACAGTATCCGCACAGATACGCAGTATTTT
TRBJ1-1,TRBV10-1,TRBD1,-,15,CASSPRTGGAFEAFF,TGCGCCAGCAGCCCCAGGACAGGGGGCGCGTTTGAAGCTTTCTTT
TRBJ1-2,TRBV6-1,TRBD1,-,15,CASSETGTVAYGYTF,TGTGCCAGCAGTGAAACTGGGACAGTGGCCTATGGCTACACCTTC
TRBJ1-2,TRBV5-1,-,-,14,CASSLDQGPYGYTF,TGCGCCAGCAGCTTGGACCAGGGGCCCTATGGCTACACCTTC
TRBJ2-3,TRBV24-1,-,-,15,CATSDLGGNTDTQYF,TGTGCCACCAGTGATTTGGGAGGAAACACAGATACGCAGTATTTT
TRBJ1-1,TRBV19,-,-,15,CASSIVPGLNTEAFF,TGTGCCAGTAGTATAGTTCCAGGCTTGAACACTGAAGCTTTCTTT
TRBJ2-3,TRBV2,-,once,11,CASSERDTQYF,TGTGCCAGCAGTGAGCGAGATACGCAGTATTTT
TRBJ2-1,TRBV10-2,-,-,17,CASSGTTQLANYNEQFF,TGCGCCAGCAGTGGAACCACGCAGCTAGCGAACTACAATGAGCAGTTCTTC
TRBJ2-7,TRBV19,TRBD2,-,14,CASSPGTSAHEQYF,TGTGCCAGTAGCCCCGGGACTAGCGCCCACGAGCAGTACTTC
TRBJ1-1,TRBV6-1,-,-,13,CASSDQGTTEAFF,TGTGCCAGCAGTGATCAGGGGACCACTGAAGCTTTCTTT
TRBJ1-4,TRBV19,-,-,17,CASSTVPQGPLGEKLFF,TGTGCCAGTAGTACTGTTCCCCAAGGACCACTAGGTGAAAAACTGTTTTTT
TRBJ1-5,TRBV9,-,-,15,CASSAGVNSNQPQHF,TGTGCCAGCAGCGCGGGGGTTAATAGCAATCAGCCCCAGCATTTT
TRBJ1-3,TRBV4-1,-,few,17,CASSQDRGNAFGNTIYF,TGCGCCAGCAGCCAAGATCGCGGGAACGCATTTGGAAACACCATATATTTT
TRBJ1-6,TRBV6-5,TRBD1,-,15,CASSSGQGSNSPLHF,TGTGCCAGCAGTTCCGGACAGGGAAGTAATTCACCCCTCCACTTT
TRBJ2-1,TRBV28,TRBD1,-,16,CASSRGTGAFYNEQFF,TGTGCCAGCAGTCGTGGGACAGGGGCCTTCTACAATGAGCAGTTCTTC
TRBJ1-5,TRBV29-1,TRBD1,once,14,CSVIGTGSNQPQHF,TGCAGCGTTATCGGGACAGGGAGCAATCAGCCCCAGCATTTT
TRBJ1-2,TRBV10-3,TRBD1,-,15,CAISGTTGAWDGYTF,TGTGCCATCAGTGGGACGACAGGGGCTTGGGATGGCTACACCTTC
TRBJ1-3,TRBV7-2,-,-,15,CASSWTFPGGNTIYF,TGTGCCAGCAGCTGGACTTTCCCGGGGGGAAACACCATATATTTT
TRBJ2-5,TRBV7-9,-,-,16,CASSLVTGGVRETQYF,TGTGCCAGCAGCTTAGTAACAGGGGGGGTCCGGGAGACCCAGTACTTC
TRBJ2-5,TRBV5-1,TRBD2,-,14,CASSLAREKETQYF,TGCGCCAGCAGCTTGGCGCGGGAGAAAGAGACCCAGTACTTC
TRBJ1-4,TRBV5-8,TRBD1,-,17,CASSLGQGLRTNEKLFF,TGTGCCAGCAGCTTGGGACAGGGCTTAAGAACTAATGAAAAACTGTTTTTT
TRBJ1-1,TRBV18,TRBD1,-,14,CASSPGQGLTEAFF,TGTGCCAGCTCACCTGGACAGGGACTCACTGAAGCTTTCTTT
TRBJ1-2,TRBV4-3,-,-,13,CASSHGGSYGYTF,TGCGCCAGCAGCCACGGGGGGAGCTATGGCTACACCTTC
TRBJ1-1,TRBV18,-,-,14,CASSPDTLNTEAFF,TGTGCCAGCTCACCAGACACGCTGAACACTGAAGCTTTCTTT
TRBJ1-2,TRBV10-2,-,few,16,CASSVPDPGSVYGYTF,TGCGCCAGCAGTGTTCCCGATCCAGGGTCGGTCTATGGCTACACCTTC
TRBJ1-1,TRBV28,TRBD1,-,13,CASRKDRDTEAFF,TGTGCCAGCAGAAAGGACAGGGACACTGAAGCTTTCTTT
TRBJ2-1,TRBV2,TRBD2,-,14,CASRGASGHNEQFF,TGTGCCAGCAGAGGGGCTAGCGGCCACAATGAGCAGTTCTTC
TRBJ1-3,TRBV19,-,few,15,CASRGGQRVSDTIYF,TGTGCCAGTAGGGGTGGACAGCGTGTTAGCGACACCATATATTTT
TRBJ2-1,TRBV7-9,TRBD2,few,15,CASSPRGIARNEQFF,TGTGCCAGCAGCCCGCGGGGGATCGCCAGGAATGAGCAGTTCTTC
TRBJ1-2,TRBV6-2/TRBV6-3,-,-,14,CASSYWQRDYGYTF,TGTGCCAGCAGTTACTGGCAGCGAGACTATGGCTACACCTTC
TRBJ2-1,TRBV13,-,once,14,CASSYSRESNEQFF,TGTGCCAGCAGCTACTCCAGGGAAAGCAATGAGCAGTTCTTC
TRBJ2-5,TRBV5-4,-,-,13,CASSRTGSETQYF,TGTGCCAGCAGCCGGACTGGAAGCGAGACCCAGTACTTC
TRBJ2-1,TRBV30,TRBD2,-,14,CAWRVAGGPAEQFF,TGTGCCTGGAGAGTAGCGGGGGGCCCCGCTGAGCAGTTCTTC
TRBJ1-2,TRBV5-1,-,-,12,CASSLEGRGYTF,TGCGCCAGCAGCTTGGAAGGGAGGGGCTACACCTTC
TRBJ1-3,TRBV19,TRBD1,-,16,CARGVGQGVAGNTIYF,TGTGCCAGGGGGGTGGGACAGGGCGTAGCTGGAAACACCATATATTTT